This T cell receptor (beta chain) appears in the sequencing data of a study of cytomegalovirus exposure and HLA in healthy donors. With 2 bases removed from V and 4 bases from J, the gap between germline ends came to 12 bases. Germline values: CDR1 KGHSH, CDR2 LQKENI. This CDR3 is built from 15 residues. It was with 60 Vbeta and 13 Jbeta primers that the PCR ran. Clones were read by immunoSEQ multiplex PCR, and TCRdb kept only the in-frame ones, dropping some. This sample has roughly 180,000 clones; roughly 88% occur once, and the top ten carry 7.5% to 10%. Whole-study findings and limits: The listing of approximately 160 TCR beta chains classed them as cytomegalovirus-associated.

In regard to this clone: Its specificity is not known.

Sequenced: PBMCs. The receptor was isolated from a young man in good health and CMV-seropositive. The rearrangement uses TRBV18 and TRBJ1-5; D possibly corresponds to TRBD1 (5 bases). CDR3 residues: CASSPESGRNQPQHF. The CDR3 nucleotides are TGTGCCAGCTCACCAGAGTCAGGGAGGAATCAGCCCCAGCATTTT.